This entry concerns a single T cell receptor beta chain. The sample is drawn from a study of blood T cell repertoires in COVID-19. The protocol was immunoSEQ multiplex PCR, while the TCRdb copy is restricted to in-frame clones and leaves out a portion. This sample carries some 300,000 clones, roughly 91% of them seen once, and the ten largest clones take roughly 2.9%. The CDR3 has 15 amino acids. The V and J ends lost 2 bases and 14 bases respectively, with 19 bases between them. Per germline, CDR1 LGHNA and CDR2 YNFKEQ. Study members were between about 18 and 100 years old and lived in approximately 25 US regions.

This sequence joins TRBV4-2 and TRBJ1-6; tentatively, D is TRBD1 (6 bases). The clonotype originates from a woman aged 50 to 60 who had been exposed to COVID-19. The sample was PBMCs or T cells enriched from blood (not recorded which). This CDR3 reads CASSQPSQTGAALHF. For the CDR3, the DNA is TGTGCCAGCAGCCAACCCTCCCAGACAGGCGCTGCCCTCCACTTT.